Here is one T cell receptor (beta chain) with its context. The antigen remains unidentified. This may be a read error: a much more frequent sequence differs by one nucleotide. The data derive from a study of regulatory T cells in long-lasting Graves disease. Study-wide findings and caveats: Thyroid tissue was not studied; only peripheral blood was. Persistent disease showed a preference for TRBV28, TRBJ1-2 and TRBJ2-5. It was possible that the small sample size reduced accuracy. The study found persistent patients shared more public clonotypes (roughly 3,000) than new patients (approximately 870).

Germline lookup yields CDR1 MNHEY and CDR2 SMNVEV (reference sequence). The ends lost 2 bases at V and 2 bases at J; junction bases unmatched: 2. There are 14 residues in the CDR3. To make TCR beta libraries, researchers used iRepertoire HTBI primers and Arm-PCR of CDR3 regions. TCRdb reprocessed the multiplex PCR reads with MiXCR, giving one entry per CDR3 protein. The repertoire holds 600,000 to 800,000 distinct CDR3 sequences, around 30% seen once, with 35% to 55% in the top ten. This sample's time point: persistent/refractory GD, antithyroid drugs over 5 years with positive TRAb. There was RNA extracted from PBMCs, and the TCR library was made from it.

This clonotype originated in a female donor with Graves disease. The chain couples TRBV27 to TRBJ2-7; TRBD2 matches at 8 bases. The material was peripheral blood mononuclear cells (PBMCs), obtained when the disease was refractory, from a patient treated with antithyroid drugs. CDR3 DNA: TGTGCCAGCAGTTTAACGGGAGGGACCTACGAGCAGTACTTC. This translates into CASSLTGGTYEQYF.